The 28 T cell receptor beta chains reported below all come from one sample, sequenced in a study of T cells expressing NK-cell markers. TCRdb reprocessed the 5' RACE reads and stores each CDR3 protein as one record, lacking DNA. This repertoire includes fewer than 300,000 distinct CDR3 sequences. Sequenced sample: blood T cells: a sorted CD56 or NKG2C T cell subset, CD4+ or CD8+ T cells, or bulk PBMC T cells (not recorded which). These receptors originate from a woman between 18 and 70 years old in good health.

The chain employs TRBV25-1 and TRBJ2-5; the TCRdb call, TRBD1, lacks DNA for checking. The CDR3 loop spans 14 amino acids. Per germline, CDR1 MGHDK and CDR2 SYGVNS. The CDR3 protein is CASSEGWDRGTQYF. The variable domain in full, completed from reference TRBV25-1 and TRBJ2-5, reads EADIYQTPRYLVIGTGKKITLECSQTMGHDKMYWYQQDPGMELHLIHYSYGVNSTEKGDLSSESTVSRIRTEHFPLTLESARPSHTSQYLCASSEGWDRGTQYFGPGTRLLVL.

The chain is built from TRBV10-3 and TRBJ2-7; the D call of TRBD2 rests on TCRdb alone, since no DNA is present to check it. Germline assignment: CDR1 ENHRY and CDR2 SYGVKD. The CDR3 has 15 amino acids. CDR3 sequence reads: CAIGTSGSSSYEQYF.

CDR3 sequence reads: CASSVLGTQHF. The chain recombines TRBV6-1 with TRBJ1-5. This CDR3 comprises 11 residues. Germline CDR1 reads MNHNS; CDR2 reads SASEGT.

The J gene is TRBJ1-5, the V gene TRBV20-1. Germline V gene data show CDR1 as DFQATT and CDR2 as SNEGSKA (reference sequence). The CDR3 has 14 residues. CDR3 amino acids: CSARSGPSNQPQHF.

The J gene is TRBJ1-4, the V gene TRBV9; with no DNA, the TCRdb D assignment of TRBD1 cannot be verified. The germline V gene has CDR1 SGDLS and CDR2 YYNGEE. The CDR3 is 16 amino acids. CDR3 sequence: CASSPGPAATNEKLFF.

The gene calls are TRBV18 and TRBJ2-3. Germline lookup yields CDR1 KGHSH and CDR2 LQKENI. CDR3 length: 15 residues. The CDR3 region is CASSPRLVSTDTQYF.

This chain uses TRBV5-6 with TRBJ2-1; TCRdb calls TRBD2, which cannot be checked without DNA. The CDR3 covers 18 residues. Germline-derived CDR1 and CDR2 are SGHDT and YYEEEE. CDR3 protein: CASSFTSGRALSYNEQFF.

CDR3 protein: CASSLIPKAGGGGELFF. V is TRBV5-1 and J is TRBJ2-2; TCRdb designates TRBD1, a call that cannot be tested without DNA. Germline-derived CDR1 and CDR2 are SGHRS and YFSETQ. CDR3 length: 17 residues.

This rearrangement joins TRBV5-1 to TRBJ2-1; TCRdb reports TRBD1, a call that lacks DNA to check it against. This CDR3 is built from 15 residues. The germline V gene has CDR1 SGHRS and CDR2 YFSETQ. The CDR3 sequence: CASSFRGFTYNEQFF.

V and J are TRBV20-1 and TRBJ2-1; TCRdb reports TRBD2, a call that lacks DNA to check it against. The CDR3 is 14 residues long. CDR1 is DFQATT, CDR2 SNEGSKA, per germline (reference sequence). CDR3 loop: CSVRSGSGYNEQFF.

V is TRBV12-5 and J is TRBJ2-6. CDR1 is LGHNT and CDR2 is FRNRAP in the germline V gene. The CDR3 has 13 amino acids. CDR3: CASALSGANVLTF. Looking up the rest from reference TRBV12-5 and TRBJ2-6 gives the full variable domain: DARVTQTPRHKVTEMGQEVTMRCQPILGHNTVFWYRQTMMQGLELLAYFRNRAPLDDSGMPKDRFSAEMPDATLATLKIQPSEPRDSAVYFCASALSGANVLTFGAGSRLTVL.

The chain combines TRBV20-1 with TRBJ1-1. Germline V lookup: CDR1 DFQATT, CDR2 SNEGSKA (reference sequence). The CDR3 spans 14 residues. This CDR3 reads CSARVQRMNTEAFF.

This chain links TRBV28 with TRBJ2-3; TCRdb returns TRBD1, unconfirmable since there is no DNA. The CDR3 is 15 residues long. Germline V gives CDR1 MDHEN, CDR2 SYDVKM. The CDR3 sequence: CASSYGQGHTDTQYF.

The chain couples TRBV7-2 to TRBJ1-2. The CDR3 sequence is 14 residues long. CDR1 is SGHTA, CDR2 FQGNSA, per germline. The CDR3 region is CASRGDHEGYGYTF.

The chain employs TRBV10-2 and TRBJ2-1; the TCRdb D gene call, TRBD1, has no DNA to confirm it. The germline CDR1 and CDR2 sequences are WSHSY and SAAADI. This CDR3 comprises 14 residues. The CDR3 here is CASRTSLGRNEQFF.

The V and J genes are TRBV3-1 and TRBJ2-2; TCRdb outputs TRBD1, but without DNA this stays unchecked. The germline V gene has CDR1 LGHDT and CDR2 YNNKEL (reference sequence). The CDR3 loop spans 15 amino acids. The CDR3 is CASSQGQGNTGELFF.

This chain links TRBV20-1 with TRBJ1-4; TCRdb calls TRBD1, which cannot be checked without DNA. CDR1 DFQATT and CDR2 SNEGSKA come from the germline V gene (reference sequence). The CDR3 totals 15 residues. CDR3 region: CSAPALWGTNEKLFF.

This chain's CDR3 is CASSLAILTGELFF. The chain is built from TRBV5-1 and TRBJ2-2. From germline, CDR1 is SGHRS and CDR2 YFSETQ. The CDR3 is 14 amino acids.

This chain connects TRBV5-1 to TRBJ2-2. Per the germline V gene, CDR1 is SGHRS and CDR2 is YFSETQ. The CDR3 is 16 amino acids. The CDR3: CASSPLGPENTGELFF.

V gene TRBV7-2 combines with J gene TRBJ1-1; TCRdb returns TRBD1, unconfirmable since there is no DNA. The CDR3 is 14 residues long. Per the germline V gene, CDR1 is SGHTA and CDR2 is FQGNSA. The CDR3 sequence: CASSLNRGQTEAFF.

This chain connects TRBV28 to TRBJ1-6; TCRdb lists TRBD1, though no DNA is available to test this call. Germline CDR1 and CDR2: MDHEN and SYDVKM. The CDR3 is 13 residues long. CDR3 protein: CASMTGADSPLHF. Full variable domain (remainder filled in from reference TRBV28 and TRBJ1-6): DVKVTQSSRYLVKRTGEKVFLECVQDMDHENMFWYRQDPGLGLRLIYFSYDVKMKEKGDIPEGYSVSREKKERFSLILESASTNQTSMYLCASMTGADSPLHFGNGTRLTVT.

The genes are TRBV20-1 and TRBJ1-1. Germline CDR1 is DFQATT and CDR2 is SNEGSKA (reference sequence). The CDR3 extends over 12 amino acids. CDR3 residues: CSADKMNTEAFF.

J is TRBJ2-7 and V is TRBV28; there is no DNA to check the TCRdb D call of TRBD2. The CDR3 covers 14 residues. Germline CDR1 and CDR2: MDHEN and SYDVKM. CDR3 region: CASRLAGETYEQYF.

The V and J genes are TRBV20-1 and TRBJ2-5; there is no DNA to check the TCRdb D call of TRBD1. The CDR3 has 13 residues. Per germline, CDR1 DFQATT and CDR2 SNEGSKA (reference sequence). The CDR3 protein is CSALRDGPETQYF.

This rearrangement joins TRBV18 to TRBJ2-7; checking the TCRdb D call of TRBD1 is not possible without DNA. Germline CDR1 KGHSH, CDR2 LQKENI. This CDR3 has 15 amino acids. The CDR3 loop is CASSATGGYSYEQYF.

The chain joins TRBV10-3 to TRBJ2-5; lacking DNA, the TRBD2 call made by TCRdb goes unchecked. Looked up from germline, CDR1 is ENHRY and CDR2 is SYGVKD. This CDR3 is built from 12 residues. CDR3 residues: CAITGLSGTQYF.

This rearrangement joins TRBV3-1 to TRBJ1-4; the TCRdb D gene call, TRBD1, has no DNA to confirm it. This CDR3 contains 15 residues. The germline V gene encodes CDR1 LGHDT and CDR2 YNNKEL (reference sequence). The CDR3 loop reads CASSQDWGPDEKLFF. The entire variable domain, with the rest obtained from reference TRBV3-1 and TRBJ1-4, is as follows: DTAVSQTPKYLVTQMGNDKSIKCEQNLGHDTMYWYKQDSKKFLKIMFSYNNKELIINETVPNRFSPKSPDKAHLNLHINSLELGDSAVYFCASSQDWGPDEKLFFGSGTQLSVL.

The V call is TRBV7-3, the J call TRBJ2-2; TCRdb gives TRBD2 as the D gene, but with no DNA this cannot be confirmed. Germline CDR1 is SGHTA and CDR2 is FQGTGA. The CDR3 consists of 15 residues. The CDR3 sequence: CASSSGLLNTGELFF.